This TCR beta chain is drawn from a study of neoadjuvant anti-PD-1 for oral cavity cancer. Points from the study as a whole: Treg/Th17 ratio rose with pretreatment blood and fell with post-treatment tumor TCRbeta clonality.

V lost 0 bases and J 4 bases, leaving 14 bases between the germline ends. CDR1 SGHRS and CDR2 YFSETQ come from the germline V gene. CDR3 length: 15 amino acids. Comment on this clone: As yet, its antigen is unknown.

The data were produced by immunoSEQ multiplex PCR, yet TCRdb's version contains in-frame clones alone and is incomplete. The sample lists approximately 20,000 clones; approximately 70% were seen once. Specimen: PBMCs, collected before nivolumab (anti-PD-1) treatment. The receptor's source is a person aged 35-79 years with oral cavity squamous cell carcinoma. The chain has TRBV5-1 and TRBJ2-7; a possible D gene is TRBD1 (6 bases). The CDR3 coding sequence is TGCGCCAGCAGCTTGGAGCCCAGGGGCATTTACGAGCAGTACTTC. Its translation is CASSLEPRGIYEQYF.